The 25 T cell receptor beta chains below come from one sample, sequenced in a study of cytomegalovirus exposure and HLA in healthy donors. PCR was performed using 60 Vbeta and 13 Jbeta primers. Data came from immunoSEQ multiplex PCR; TCRdb stores just in-frame clones and leaves some out. The sample consists of around 85,000 clones, about 80% of them appearing once. Sample: PBMCs. The receptors originated from a man aged 50 to 60 in good health and CMV-seropositive.

The rearrangement joins TRBV19 to TRBJ2-5; the match to TRBD1 covers 8 bases. The CDR3 spans 15 residues. V gave up 3 bases and J gave up 4 bases; unmatched junction bases: 7. The germline V gene has CDR1 LNHDA and CDR2 SQIVND (reference sequence). The CDR3 region is CASSITSGGTETQYF. The DNA for the CDR3 is TGTGCCAGTAGTATTACCTCAGGGGGCACAGAGACCCAGTACTTC.

This chain joins TRBV5-4 and TRBJ1-2, with D possibly matching TRBD1 (5 bases). CDR1 SGHNT and CDR2 YYREEE come from the germline V gene (reference sequence). Deletions cut 1 base from V and 2 bases from J, with 12 bases between. This CDR3 spans 15 amino acids. CDR3 sequence reads: CASSLPGEGNYGYTF. CDR3 nucleotide sequence: TGTGCCAGCAGCTTGCCGGGGGAGGGCAACTATGGCTACACCTTC.

The chain is built from TRBV9 and TRBJ1-4; D ambiguous. CDR3 length: 14 amino acids. In germline, CDR1 is SGDLS, CDR2 YYNGEE. V was cut by 3 bases and J by 4 bases, with 10 bases left in between. In DNA, the CDR3 is TGTGCCAGCAGCGCGCGGGCGAGTAATGAAAAACTGTTTTTT. This gives the protein CASSARASNEKLFF.

CDR3 loop: CASNPSGSGDGYTF. The CDR3 DNA follows: TGTGCCAGCAACCCATCGGGAAGTGGCGATGGCTACACCTTC. V usage is TRBV6-1 and J usage is TRBJ1-2, with no clear D. The V end was cut by 7 bases, the J end by 6 bases, with 18 bases between. Germline V CDR1 and CDR2: MNHNS, SASEGT. This CDR3 contains 14 residues.

This clone was observed once. The rearrangement uses TRBV6-6 and TRBJ2-7; 10 nucleotides line up with TRBD1. The CDR3 runs 16 residues. The ends lost 2 bases at V and 5 bases at J; junction bases unmatched: 9. CDR1 and CDR2 (germline): MNHNY, SVGAGI (reference sequence). CDR3 sequence: CASSYMGDRGSNEQYF. In DNA, the CDR3 is TGTGCCAGCAGTTACATGGGGGACAGGGGTAGTAACGAGCAGTACTTC.

The chain has TRBV7-9 and TRBJ2-1, with 8 bases matching TRBD1. Losses at the gene ends were 5 bases for V and 2 bases for J; bases not matched to a gene: 8. Germline V lookup: CDR1 SEHNR, CDR2 FQNEAQ (reference sequence). The CDR3 is 16 amino acids. Written as DNA, the CDR3 is TGTGCCAGCAGCGCCCGACAGGGGAGGACCTACAATGAGCAGTTCTTC. Its protein is CASSARQGRTYNEQFF.

In the case of this clone: At one boundary the junction diverges from the germline segment, which might be a read error. Other DNA sequences of this sample code for an identical CDR3. This chain links TRBV7-9 with TRBJ1-2; tentative D call: TRBD1 (5 bases). CDR1 is SEHNR and CDR2 is FQNEAQ in the germline V gene (reference sequence). The CDR3 extends over 12 amino acids. CDR3 in DNA: TGTTCCAGCAGCTTAGACAGCTATGGCTACACCTTC. Protein product: CSSSLDSYGYTF.

The chain joins TRBV25-1 to TRBJ1-1; D is unclear. CDR3 length: 14 residues. The V gene's germline CDR1 is MGHDK and CDR2 SYGVNS. V gave up 5 bases and J gave up 5 bases, with 15 bases separating them. The CDR3 region is CASSFFQDGTEAFF. CDR3 bases: TGTGCCAGCAGTTTTTTCCAGGATGGGACTGAAGCTTTCTTT. The full variable domain, rest sourced from reference TRBV25-1 and TRBJ1-1, is EADIYQTPRYLVIGTGKKITLECSQTMGHDKMYWYQQDPGMELHLIHYSYGVNSTEKGDLSSESTVSRIRTEHFPLTLESARPSHTSQYLCASSFFQDGTEAFFGQGTRLTVV.

The chain couples TRBV19 to TRBJ1-4, with 7 positions matching TRBD1. Germline V gene sequence: CDR1 LNHDA, CDR2 SQIVND (reference sequence). The CDR3 has 13 residues. V was pared by 7 bases and J by 4 bases, with 3 bases of the junction left unmatched. CDR3 sequence: CASMNRGNEKLFF. CDR3 bases: TGTGCCAGTATGAACAGGGGTAATGAAAAACTGTTTTTT.

With regard to this clone: A read error may account for a junction end that differs from germline. This chain links TRBV7-9 with TRBJ1-5; no clear D. Germline V lookup: CDR1 SEHNR, CDR2 FQNEAQ (reference sequence). The CDR3 covers 14 residues. CDR3 in amino acids: CSSSLAGYNQPQHF. The CDR3 DNA follows: TGTTCCAGCAGCTTGGCAGGATACAATCAGCCCCAGCATTTT.

The chain links TRBV28 to TRBJ2-7; D is unresolved. There are 14 residues in the CDR3. V dropped 5 bases and J dropped 0 bases, with 11 bases sitting between them. Germline CDR1 and CDR2: MDHEN and SYDVKM. The CDR3 sequence is CASSPLAVSYEQYF. Here the CDR3 DNA reads TGTGCCAGCAGTCCTCTGGCAGTCTCCTACGAGCAGTACTTC. Based on the CDR3 plus reference TRBV28 and TRBJ2-7, the full variable domain is DVKVTQSSRYLVKRTGEKVFLECVQDMDHENMFWYRQDPGLGLRLIYFSYDVKMKEKGDIPEGYSVSREKKERFSLILESASTNQTSMYLCASSPLAVSYEQYFGPGTRLTVT.

This chain links TRBV19 with TRBJ2-1; 9 bases are a match to TRBD2. Germline V gene data show CDR1 as LNHDA and CDR2 as SQIVND (reference sequence). CDR3 length equals 13 residues. V shed 11 bases and J 8 bases; nucleotides not matched to a gene: 10. CDR3 sequence: CAGSLREGDEQFF. In DNA form, the CDR3 reads TGTGCCGGGAGCTTGCGGGAGGGCGATGAGCAGTTCTTC.

This chain links TRBV11-3 with TRBJ2-2; D unresolved. V shed 1 base and J shed 0 bases, with 6 bases lying between them. Germline V CDR1 and CDR2: SGHNT, YENEEA. This CDR3 is 15 amino acids long. CDR3 in amino acids: CASSLGGTNTGELFF. DNA of the CDR3: TGTGCCAGCAGCTTAGGCGGTACGAACACCGGGGAGCTGTTTTTT.

This clone was counted only a few times. This chain joins TRBV6-1 and TRBJ1-1, with a weak D call TRBD1 (6 bases). V lost 7 bases, J lost 4 bases, and 16 bases lay in between. CDR1 and CDR2 (germline): MNHNS, SASEGT. This CDR3 has 14 residues. The CDR3 DNA reads as TGTGCCAGCAACGCGGGGGCAGGAGGCACTGAAGCTTTCTTT. Its protein is CASNAGAGGTEAFF.

This sequence joins TRBV10-3 and TRBJ1-2, with TRBD1 matching over 8 bases. CDR3 length equals 13 residues. Trimming took 2 bases from V and 4 from J; bases not matched to a gene: 0. CDR1 and CDR2 (germline): ENHRY, SYGVKD. The CDR3 DNA reads TGTGCCATCAGTGAGGGGACAGGCTATGGCTACACCTTC. Protein: CAISEGTGYGYTF.

V gene TRBV5-1 combines with J gene TRBJ2-1, with 7 bases matching TRBD1. Germline lookup yields CDR1 SGHRS and CDR2 YFSETQ. V lost 2 bases to trimming and J lost 4 bases; unmatched junction nucleotides: 3. The CDR3 is made up of 14 amino acids. The CDR3 bases are TGCGCCAGCAGCTTCCGGGACAGATACAATGAGCAGTTCTTC. Amino acids: CASSFRDRYNEQFF. Full variable domain (missing parts from reference TRBV5-1 and TRBJ2-1): KAGVTQTPRYLIKTRGQQVTLSCSPISGHRSVSWYQQTPGQGLQFLFEYFSETQRNKGNFPGRFSGRQFSNSRSEMNVSTLELGDSALYLCASSFRDRYNEQFFGPGTRLTVL.

The chain employs TRBV5-6 and TRBJ1-2; D possibly corresponds to TRBD1 (6 bases). From germline, CDR1 is SGHDT and CDR2 YYEEEE. CDR3 size: 15 residues. Trimming took 4 bases from V and 5 from J, leaving 18 bases between them. CDR3 coding DNA: TGTGCCAGCAGCCCCCGGGAGGGGACATTGTATGGCTACACCTTC. It specifies CASSPREGTLYGYTF. The full variable domain, completed using reference TRBV5-6 and TRBJ1-2, is DAGVTQSPTHLIKTRGQQVTLRCSPKSGHDTVSWYQQALGQGPQFIFQYYEEEERQRGNFPDRFSGHQFPNYSSELNVNALLLGDSALYLCASSPREGTLYGYTFGSGTRLTVV.

J is TRBJ2-7 and V is TRBV5-4, with TRBD1 matching 7 bases. The germline gives CDR1 SGHNT, CDR2 YYREEE (reference sequence). J gave up 3 bases and V 2 bases, and 8 bases lay outside the gene matches. This CDR3 region has 15 residues. CDR3 amino acids: CASSLDRASIYEQYF. The CDR3 region has the DNA TGTGCCAGCAGCTTAGACAGGGCTAGTATCTACGAGCAGTACTTC.

The V gene is TRBV13, the J gene TRBJ2-5, with 12 bases lining up with TRBD2. CDR3 length equals 16 residues. From germline, CDR1 is PRHDT and CDR2 FYEKMQ (reference sequence). V was clipped by 5 bases and J by 5 bases; unmatched bases: 9. CDR3 bases: TGTGCCAGCAGCACCCGACTAGCGGGAGAGAGCGAGACCCAGTACTTC. Protein: CASSTRLAGESETQYF.

V and J are TRBV5-6 and TRBJ2-5; D may be TRBD2 (6 bases). Trimming removed 2 bases from V and 3 bases from J, with 11 bases in between. The length of the CDR3 is 14 residues. From germline, CDR1 is SGHDT and CDR2 YYEEEE. The chain's CDR3 is CASSFASAEETQYF. The CDR3 DNA follows: TGTGCCAGCAGCTTTGCTAGCGCAGAAGAGACCCAGTACTTC.

As to this clone: The junction differs from germline at one of its ends, possibly a read error. This chain uses TRBV5-4 with TRBJ2-1; D perhaps matches TRBD2 (6 bases). Germline V lookup: CDR1 SGHNT, CDR2 YYREEE (reference sequence). This CDR3 region has 17 residues. In DNA form, the CDR3 reads TGTGCCGGCAGCCAGAAAACGGGACTTCCCATCTACAATGAGCAGTTCTTC. It specifies CAGSQKTGLPIYNEQFF.

The rearrangement uses TRBV12-5 and TRBJ1-5; 10 bases map to TRBD1. Germline CDR1 LGHNT, CDR2 FRNRAP. The CDR3 covers 14 residues. V dropped 5 bases and J dropped 7; count of bases not matched to a gene: 5. The CDR3 protein is CASGGTGAGQPQHF. The CDR3 DNA reads TGTGCTAGTGGTGGGACAGGGGCTGGGCAGCCCCAGCATTTT. Together with reference TRBV12-5 and TRBJ1-5, the CDR3 gives the full variable domain: DARVTQTPRHKVTEMGQEVTMRCQPILGHNTVFWYRQTMMQGLELLAYFRNRAPLDDSGMPKDRFSAEMPDATLATLKIQPSEPRDSAVYFCASGGTGAGQPQHFGDGTRLSIL.

This clone has only a few counts. The V call is TRBV25-1, the J call TRBJ1-6; unclear D gene. This CDR3 has 13 residues. The germline V gene has CDR1 MGHDK and CDR2 SYGVNS. V dropped 6 bases and J dropped 10 bases, with 13 bases sitting between them. The CDR3 DNA sequence: TGTGCCAGCAGGGTACAAGAGGGCTCACCCCTCCACTTT. It specifies CASRVQEGSPLHF.

The chain recombines TRBV10-3 with TRBJ2-1; 12 bases agree with TRBD2. CDR1 and CDR2 (germline): ENHRY, SYGVKD. This CDR3 has 14 amino acids. Trimming cost V 7 bases and J 8 bases; bases outside gene matches: 6. The DNA for the CDR3 is TGTGCCATCAAAACCCTAGCGGGAGGGCATGAGCAGTTCTTC. The encoded protein is CAIKTLAGGHEQFF.

The V call is TRBV10-3, the J call TRBJ2-1; TRBD2 agrees at 13 bases. The junction had 8 bases not matched to a gene; V was cut back by 4 bases and J by 2 bases. This CDR3 has 18 amino acids. Germline CDR1 ENHRY, CDR2 SYGVKD. As DNA, the CDR3 is TGTGCCATCAGTGGTACGGGACTAGCGGGACAAACCTACAATGAGCAGTTCTTC. This translates into CAISGTGLAGQTYNEQFF.